Presented here are 30 T cell receptor beta chains from one specimen sequenced in a study of technical replicates of blood from several donors (dated 2017 in TCRdb). Libraries were built with the immunoSEQ multiplex PCR assay. TCRdb provides this immuneACCESS table in a form limited to in-frame rearrangements. Some clones are lacking; in checked studies, under half of them reflect an unresolved V gene, and why the rest are absent is not known. The table for this sample lists tens of thousands of clones; approximately 96% of them were counted only once. About 0.2% of the sample is taken by the ten largest. Sequenced material: T cells isolated from PBMCs. These receptors originate from a human donor in good health.

The genes are TRBV5-1 and TRBJ2-3; 10 bases fit TRBD1. V lost 4 bases and J lost 2; bases outside the gene matches: 7. The CDR3 runs 16 residues. CDR1 is SGHRS, CDR2 YFSETQ, per germline. The CDR3 protein is CASSPGQGGNTDTQYF. The CDR3 DNA sequence: TGCGCCAGCAGCCCTGGACAGGGGGGGAACACAGATACGCAGTATTTT.

The chain carries TRBV6-6 and TRBJ1-1; D possibly corresponds to TRBD1 (6 bases). The CDR3 loop spans 14 amino acids. The V gene's germline CDR1 is MNHNY and CDR2 SVGAGI (reference sequence). Trimming shortened V by 8 bases and J by 4 bases, and 17 bases separated the two germline ends. This chain's CDR3 is CASYLDRWGTEAFF. The CDR3 region has the DNA TGTGCCAGCTATTTAGACAGGTGGGGCACTGAAGCTTTCTTT.

The J gene is TRBJ2-7, the V gene TRBV5-1; TRBD1 aligns across 7 bases. Germline CDR1 is SGHRS and CDR2 is YFSETQ. The junction had 19 bases not matched to a gene; V was cut back by 4 bases and J by 3 bases. This CDR3 spans 18 amino acids. CDR3 DNA sequence: TGCGCCAGCAGCACTGGAAGTGGTAGGGACAGCCTCTTCTACGAGCAGTACTTC. Residues: CASSTGSGRDSLFYEQYF.

This clone was recorded only once. V and J are TRBV27 and TRBJ2-7; 9 nucleotides line up with TRBD1. The CDR3 is made up of 15 amino acids. The trim removed 7 bases at V and 4 bases at J, leaving 11 bases unmatched. The germline V gene encodes CDR1 MNHEY and CDR2 SMNVEV (reference sequence). The CDR3 DNA sequence: TGTGCCAGCACCGCGGGACAGGGTGGTCTTTACGAGCAGTACTTC. Protein product: CASTAGQGGLYEQYF.

The genes are TRBV18 and TRBJ1-1; 7 nucleotides agree with TRBD1. V lost 4 bases to trimming and J lost 1 base; unmatched junction nucleotides: 0. CDR3 size: 13 residues. The V gene's germline CDR1 is KGHSH and CDR2 LQKENI. The CDR3 coding sequence is TGTGCCAGCTCACGGGACAGGAACACTGAAGCTTTCTTT. Translating it yields CASSRDRNTEAFF.

The chain recombines TRBV5-1 with TRBJ2-1, with TRBD2 matching 7 bases. Germline lookup yields CDR1 SGHRS and CDR2 YFSETQ. V gave up 0 bases and J gave up 7 bases; unmatched junction bases: 4. The CDR3 is 14 residues long. The CDR3 loop is CASSLAGLPNEQFF. The CDR3 DNA reads TGCGCCAGCAGCTTGGCGGGACTACCTAATGAGCAGTTCTTC.

V and J are TRBV29-1 and TRBJ2-3; 9 bases line up with TRBD1. The germline V gene encodes CDR1 SQVTM and CDR2 ANQGSEA. V was pared by 7 bases and J by 6 bases, with 11 bases of the junction left unmatched. The CDR3 consists of 14 residues. CDR3 coding DNA: TGCAGCGACCTCCGGGACAGGGATCAGGATACGCAGTATTTT. It codes for CSDLRDRDQDTQYF.

The chain joins TRBV9 to TRBJ1-1, with D hard to call. Germline CDR1 and CDR2: SGDLS and YYNGEE. V was trimmed by 4 bases and J by 6 bases, leaving 13 bases between them. This CDR3 has 13 amino acids. The CDR3 protein is CASSPSGESEAFF. For the CDR3, the DNA is TGTGCCAGCAGCCCCTCAGGTGAATCTGAAGCTTTCTTT.

The CDR3 protein is CASSQDQGAYSGNTIYF. In DNA form, the CDR3 reads TGTGCCAGCAGCCAAGATCAGGGGGCTTACTCTGGAAACACCATATATTTT. The V gene is TRBV14, the J gene TRBJ1-3, with 8 nucleotides matching TRBD1. Germline lookup yields CDR1 SGHDN and CDR2 FVKESK. V gave up 0 bases and J gave up 0 bases; unmatched junction bases: 4. The CDR3 totals 17 residues.

The chain links TRBV9 to TRBJ2-1; 7 bases align to TRBD2. Losses at the gene ends were 0 bases for V and 2 bases for J; bases not matched to a gene: 2. Germline CDR1 reads SGDLS; CDR2 reads YYNGEE. There are 15 residues in the CDR3. CDR3 amino acids: CASSVGSGAYNEQFF. For the CDR3, the DNA is TGTGCCAGCAGCGTAGGGAGCGGGGCCTACAATGAGCAGTTCTTC.

The chain employs TRBV5-4 and TRBJ1-1; a possible D gene is TRBD1 (5 bases). This CDR3 has 13 amino acids. The V end lost 3 bases, the J end lost 4 bases, and 10 bases lay between the germline ends. CDR1 and CDR2 (germline): SGHNT, YYREEE (reference sequence). The CDR3 sequence is CASSWWGGTEAFF. CDR3 coding DNA: TGTGCCAGCAGCTGGTGGGGGGGCACTGAAGCTTTCTTT.

This clone was recorded only once. The rearrangement joins TRBV19 to TRBJ1-1; a possible D gene is TRBD1 (5 bases). The CDR3 is made up of 16 amino acids. Germline CDR1 LNHDA, CDR2 SQIVND (reference sequence). Between the trimmed V and J ends, which lost 0 bases and 3 bases, there was a span of 14 bases. The CDR3 loop reads CASSIDRKGSYTEAFF. The CDR3 DNA sequence: TGTGCCAGTAGTATAGATCGTAAGGGGTCTTACACTGAAGCTTTCTTT.

The chain uses TRBV1 and TRBJ2-7; the table's TRBD2 call for D was not verified on the DNA. TRBV1 is a pseudogene locus. The CDR3 extends over 19 amino acids. The CDR3 region is CTSSQTGTSGRHGDHEQYF. The CDR3 DNA reads TGCACCAGCAGCCAAACCGGGACTAGCGGGAGGCATGGGGACCACGAGCAGTACTTC.

The chain carries TRBV4-1 and TRBJ1-1; the D gene is possibly TRBD1 (6 bases). CDR1 and CDR2 (germline): MGHRA, YSYEKL. With 5 bases removed from V and 3 bases from J, the gap between germline ends came to 16 bases. There are 15 residues in the CDR3. CDR3 loop: CASSTPRGYHTEAFF. Written as DNA, the CDR3 is TGCGCCAGCAGCACCCCCAGGGGCTATCACACTGAAGCTTTCTTT.

This clone came up once. This chain uses TRBV18 with TRBJ2-7, with D possibly being TRBD2 (6 bases). V shed 6 bases and J shed 2 bases, with 14 bases lying between them. The length of the CDR3 is 14 residues. The germline CDR1 and CDR2 sequences are KGHSH and LQKENI. CDR3 residues: CASSGGGEAYEQYF. The CDR3 region has the DNA TGTGCCAGCTCTGGTGGAGGGGAGGCCTACGAGCAGTACTTC.

V is TRBV4-1 and J is TRBJ2-2; 9 nucleotides match TRBD2. The CDR3 totals 17 residues. V was pared by 2 bases and J by 6 bases, with 10 bases of the junction left unmatched. Per the germline V gene, CDR1 is MGHRA and CDR2 is YSYEKL. CDR3 DNA: TGCGCCAGCAGCCAAAATCCCCCGGGACTAGCCCCCGGGGAGCTGTTTTTT. Its protein is CASSQNPPGLAPGELFF.

The chain couples TRBV11-2 to TRBJ2-1; maybe TRBD1 (6 bases). Trimming stripped 5 bases from V and 7 bases from J, with 18 bases between. From germline, CDR1 is SGHAT and CDR2 FQNNGV. CDR3 length: 15 amino acids. As DNA, the CDR3 is TGTGCCAGCAGCCACGCCGCTACAGGGCGAAATGAGCAGTTCTTC. Its protein product is CASSHAATGRNEQFF.

CDR3: CASSLEQGATDTQYF. CDR3 DNA: TGTGCCAGCAGCTTAGAGCAGGGGGCGACAGATACGCAGTATTTT. V gene TRBV5-4 combines with J gene TRBJ2-3; 8 nucleotides match TRBD1. Germline values: CDR1 SGHNT, CDR2 YYREEE (reference sequence). The CDR3 spans 15 residues. Trimming at V came to 2 bases and at J to 3 bases, leaving 5 bases not matched to a gene.

The chain couples TRBV5-1 to TRBJ2-7, with TRBD1 matching 8 bases. V lost 4 bases, J lost 7 bases, and 16 bases stayed unmatched. The germline V gene encodes CDR1 SGHRS and CDR2 YFSETQ. This CDR3 contains 16 residues. This chain's CDR3 is CASSTNTGTGTFEQYF. The CDR3 DNA follows: TGCGCCAGCAGCACTAATACCGGGACAGGAACCTTTGAGCAGTACTTC.

The chain is built from TRBV1 and TRBJ2-3; the table names TRBD2, a call not compared with the DNA. TRBV1 is tagged as a pseudogene. This CDR3 contains 17 residues. In DNA form, the CDR3 reads TGCACCAGCAGCCATAGCGGGGGAAGGGTTAGCACAGATACGCAGTATTTT. It codes for CTSSHSGGRVSTDTQYF.

V and J are TRBV7-9 and TRBJ1-2; 8 bases are a match to TRBD1. The CDR3 runs 16 residues. Unmatched junction bases numbered 13, after V lost 5 bases and J lost 5 bases. Germline V gene sequence: CDR1 SEHNR, CDR2 FQNEAQ (reference sequence). CDR3 region: CASSSPGRGRTYGYTF. CDR3 nucleotides: TGTGCCAGCAGCAGTCCGGGCAGGGGGCGCACGTATGGCTACACCTTC.

The chain links TRBV11-2 to TRBJ2-5, with D possibly TRBD2 on 7 matching bases. This CDR3 has 16 residues. The V end lost 2 bases, the J end lost 1 base, and 14 bases lay between the germline ends. In germline, CDR1 is SGHAT, CDR2 FQNNGV. The CDR3 nucleotides read TGTGCCAGCAGCTTATCGTTGGGGGGGGCCCAAGAGACCCAGTACTTC. Protein sequence: CASSLSLGGAQETQYF.

V is TRBV5-6 and J is TRBJ1-5; D gene ambiguous. The germline V gene has CDR1 SGHDT and CDR2 YYEEEE. Trimming shortened V by 4 bases and J by 0 bases, and 11 bases separated the two germline ends. The CDR3 extends over 15 amino acids. The CDR3 region is CASSGYTVSNQPQHF. The CDR3 DNA is TGTGCCAGCAGCGGTTATACGGTTAGCAATCAGCCCCAGCATTTT. The variable domain in full, with the rest retrieved from reference TRBV5-6 and TRBJ1-5, is DAGVTQSPTHLIKTRGQQVTLRCSPKSGHDTVSWYQQALGQGPQFIFQYYEEEERQRGNFPDRFSGHQFPNYSSELNVNALLLGDSALYLCASSGYTVSNQPQHFGDGTRLSIL.

V is TRBV11-2 and J is TRBJ1-6, with unresolved D. CDR3 length equals 14 residues. Trimming cost V 2 bases and J 9 bases, with 11 bases left between them. From germline, CDR1 is SGHAT and CDR2 FQNNGV. For the CDR3, the DNA is TGTGCCAGCAGCTTACCTTCAAGCGGTTCACCCCTCCACTTT. This encodes CASSLPSSGSPLHF.

V is TRBV18 and J is TRBJ1-1, with TRBD1 matching 7 bases. Per germline, CDR1 KGHSH and CDR2 LQKENI. V lost 6 bases and J lost 7; bases outside the gene matches: 8. CDR3 length equals 13 residues. CDR3 sequence reads: CASSPGQAIEAFF. For the CDR3, the DNA is TGTGCCAGCTCGCCTGGACAGGCGATTGAAGCTTTCTTT.

The rearrangement uses TRBV19 and TRBJ1-5; 9 bases are a match to TRBD1. Trimming cost V 7 bases and J 0 bases; bases outside gene matches: 4. This CDR3 contains 15 residues. Germline CDR1 and CDR2: LNHDA and SQIVND (reference sequence). The CDR3 loop is CASTATGGSNQPQHF. The CDR3 coding sequence is TGTGCCAGTACCGCGACAGGGGGTAGCAATCAGCCCCAGCATTTT.

The chain links TRBV29-1 to TRBJ2-7; TRBD1 matches at 9 bases. Looked up from germline, CDR1 is SQVTM and CDR2 is ANQGSEA. CDR3 length equals 15 residues. V was clipped by 4 bases and J by 1 base; unmatched bases: 8. The CDR3 DNA reads as TGCAGCGTTGTTTACGGGACAGGGATTTCCTACGAGCAGTACTTC. Its translation is CSVVYGTGISYEQYF.

The chain recombines TRBV6-4 with TRBJ2-1; 8 bases agree with TRBD1. This CDR3 region has 15 residues. Per germline, CDR1 MRHNA and CDR2 SNTAGT. With V trimmed by 1 base and J by 5 bases, 4 bases remained unmatched. Here the CDR3 DNA reads TGTGCCAGCAGTGACTTTTACAGGGGGGACAATGAGCAGTTCTTC. Translated, it gives CASSDFYRGDNEQFF.

Written as DNA, the CDR3 is TGTGCCTGGAGTCAGACCAGGACTGAAGCTTTCTTT. Protein product: CAWSQTRTEAFF. The chain uses TRBV30 and TRBJ1-1; no clear D. Germline-derived CDR1 and CDR2 are GTSNPN and SVGIG (reference sequence). Trimming removed 2 bases from V and 5 bases from J, with 9 bases in between. The CDR3 is made up of 12 amino acids.

The chain uses TRBV7-9 and TRBJ1-1; no clear D gene. This CDR3 spans 13 amino acids. The germline V and J ends were trimmed by 3 bases and 0 bases, with 5 bases remaining between them. CDR1 is SEHNR and CDR2 is FQNEAQ in the germline V gene (reference sequence). The CDR3 reads CASSLGMNTEAFF. Written as DNA, the CDR3 is TGTGCCAGCAGCTTGGGCATGAACACTGAAGCTTTCTTT.